The 17 T cell receptor beta chains below all came from one sample that was sequenced in a study of T cells in women clearing cervical HPV infection. Data came from immunoSEQ multiplex PCR; TCRdb stores just in-frame clones and leaves some out. This sample's clone table lists 20,000 to 25,000 clones. Sequencing used blood buffy coat. The receptors here all came from a woman between 18 and 70 years old with a cervical HPV16 infection that either progressed to CIN3+ or cleared (not recorded which).

As for this clone: The CDR3 end is not reached by the read, which stops 3 residues before it; the germline J gene fills it in. The chain links TRBV19 to TRBJ2-1, with D perhaps matching TRBD1 or TRBD2 (6 bases each). This CDR3 contains 16 residues. Germline V CDR1 and CDR2: LNHDA, SQIVND (reference sequence). Trimming removed 4 bases at V and 6 bases at J, with 19 bases between. Incomplete CDR3 DNA: TGTGCCAGTAGTAACAGCAGGGGTGCGGGATCCAATGAG. Its protein product is CASSNSRGAGSNE. From start to end, the CDR3 is CASSNSRGAGSNEQFF.

As for this clone: Read data end 3 residues before the CDR3 end; the end is taken from the germline J gene. The chain combines TRBV7-2 with TRBJ1-3, with 7 bases lining up with TRBD1. Germline V gene data show CDR1 as SGHTA and CDR2 as FQGNSA. V dropped 4 bases and J dropped 1; count of bases not matched to a gene: 1. The CDR3 totals 14 residues. The CDR3 bases that were read are TGTGCCAGCAGCTCGACAGGGTCTGGAAACACC. Residues: CASSSTGSGNT. The complete CDR3 sequence is CASSSTGSGNTIYF.

Notes on this clone: The read ends 3 residues shy of where the CDR3 ends; the end is completed using the germline J gene. This chain links TRBV7-2 with TRBJ1-1; D gene uncertain. The CDR3 covers 14 residues. V was cut by 9 bases and J by 5 bases, with 19 bases left in between. The germline gives CDR1 SGHTA, CDR2 FQGNSA. The DNA read from the CDR3 is TGTGCCAGTTGCACGGCAGGCTTCGGTACTGAA. Protein sequence: CASCTAGFGTE. The CDR3 in its entirety is CASCTAGFGTEAFF.

About this clone: The read ends 3 residues early relative to the CDR3; the germline J gene fills the gap. The gene calls are TRBV7-9 and TRBJ2-7; 12 nucleotides line up with TRBD2. The CDR3 has 14 amino acids. J was trimmed by 3 bases and V by 6 bases; bases with no gene match: 3. Germline CDR1 and CDR2: SEHNR and FQNEAQ (reference sequence). CDR3 DNA, as far as it was read: TGTGCCAGCAGGACTAGCGGGAGCGACTACGAG. Its translation is CASRTSGSDYE. The entire CDR3 protein reads CASRTSGSDYEQYF. Looking up the rest from reference TRBV7-9 and TRBJ2-7 gives the full variable domain: DTGVSQNPRHKITKRGQNVTFRCDPISEHNRLYWYRQTLGQGPEFLTYFQNEAQLEKSRLLSDRFSAERPKGSFSTLEIQRTEQGDSAMYLCASRTSGSDYEQYFGPGTRLTVT.

Worth noting for this clone: The read ends 3 residues shy of where the CDR3 ends; the end is completed using the germline J gene. This chain connects TRBV20-1 to TRBJ2-7; tentative D call: TRBD1 (6 bases). Germline V gene data show CDR1 as DFQATT and CDR2 as SNEGSKA (reference sequence). V gave up 6 bases and J gave up 2 bases, with 11 bases separating them. The CDR3 consists of 12 residues. CDR3 sequence reads: CSARDITYEQYF. CDR3 bases read: TGCAGTGCGAGGGACATCACCTACGAG.

With respect to this clone: The observed sequence ends 3 residues before the CDR3 terminus, with the missing tail filled in from the germline J gene. The rearrangement joins TRBV19 to TRBJ2-2, with TRBD2 as a possible D gene (6 bases). This CDR3 is 16 amino acids long. Germline assignment: CDR1 LNHDA and CDR2 SQIVND (reference sequence). V lost 3 bases to trimming and J lost 1 base, with 12 bases between them. CDR3 protein: CASSIGWRGNTGELFF. The covered CDR3 bases are TGTGCCAGTAGTATCGGCTGGCGGGGGAACACCGGGGAG.

As to this clone: The CDR3 end falls 3 residues outside the read, so it is completed with the germline J gene. The chain uses TRBV5-6 and TRBJ2-5; 7 bases agree with TRBD2. The CDR3 loop spans 15 amino acids. Germline V CDR1 and CDR2: SGHDT, YYEEEE. With V trimmed by 4 bases and J by 1 base, 7 bases remained unmatched. CDR3 DNA (partial): TGTGCCAGCAGCAGACTGACTAGCCCCCAAGAGACC. Translating gives CASSRLTSPQET. In full, the CDR3 is CASSRLTSPQETQYF.

As to this clone: Coverage ceases 3 residues before the CDR3 finishes, and the germline J gene fills in the end. This chain links TRBV19 with TRBJ2-2; 9 bases fit TRBD1. V gave up 5 bases and J gave up 3 bases; unmatched junction bases: 4. Germline CDR1 and CDR2: LNHDA and SQIVND (reference sequence). The CDR3 totals 15 residues. The covered CDR3 bases are TGTGCCAGTAGTGCGGGACAGGGTTACACCGGGGAG. This gives the protein CASSAGQGYTGE. The full CDR3 protein reads CASSAGQGYTGELFF.

This CDR3 reads CASMTGNNSPLHF. The covered CDR3 bases are TGTGCCAGCATGACAGGGAATAATTCACCC. The rearrangement uses TRBV11-2 and TRBJ1-6; TRBD1 agrees at 7 bases. The read ends 3 residues early relative to the CDR3; the germline J gene fills the gap. J gave up 5 bases and V 7 bases, and 2 bases lay outside the gene matches. The CDR3 runs to 13 residues. The germline gives CDR1 SGHAT, CDR2 FQNNGV.

As to this clone: The read halts 3 residues ahead of the CDR3 end, with the missing end drawn from the germline J gene. The rearrangement uses TRBV11-3 and TRBJ2-5; 9 nucleotides agree with TRBD1. The V segment lost 5 bases and the J segment 3 bases; nucleotides outside the gene matches: 4. CDR1 is SGHNT, CDR2 YENEEA, per germline. The CDR3 extends over 14 amino acids. The CDR3 DNA, read in part, is TGTGCCAGCAGCCCTAGGACAGGGGAAGAGACC. It translates to CASSPRTGEET. From start to end, the CDR3 is CASSPRTGEETQYF.

About this clone: The read ends 3 residues early relative to the CDR3; the germline J gene fills the gap. The chain employs TRBV5-1 and TRBJ2-3, with 7 bases fitting TRBD1. Per germline, CDR1 SGHRS and CDR2 YFSETQ. Germline trimming cut 2 bases from V and 6 bases from J; bases unmatched to any gene: 0. The CDR3 has 12 residues. Incomplete CDR3 DNA: TGCGCCAGCAGCTTACAGGGGGATACG. Its translation: CASSLQGDT. The whole CDR3 region reads CASSLQGDTQYF.

To note about this clone: Read data end 3 residues before the CDR3 end; the end is taken from the germline J gene. The chain uses TRBV19 and TRBJ2-1; TRBD2 agrees at 9 bases. Germline assignment: CDR1 LNHDA and CDR2 SQIVND (reference sequence). J gave up 7 bases and V 7 bases, and 20 bases lay outside the gene matches. CDR3 length: 18 amino acids. The CDR3 bases that were read are TGTGCCAGTACTCGGTGGCAGTCGCAAAGGAGCGGGAGGAATGAG. Translated: CASTRWQSQRSGRNE. The entire CDR3 is CASTRWQSQRSGRNEQFF.

About this clone: Sequencing ends 3 residues short of the CDR3 end; the germline J gene provides the rest. The rearrangement joins TRBV29-1 to TRBJ2-6; TRBD1 matches 7 bases. CDR3 length: 15 amino acids. The V segment lost 6 bases and the J segment 0 bases; nucleotides outside the gene matches: 5. CDR1 is SQVTM, CDR2 ANQGSEA, per germline. CDR3 DNA (partial): TGCAGCGTACGGGACAGCCTCTCTGGGGCCAACGTC. Translating it yields CSVRDSLSGANV. The whole CDR3 protein reads CSVRDSLSGANVLTF.

Concerning this clone: Read sequence stops 3 residues before the CDR3 end, and the germline J gene provides the missing end. The chain combines TRBV20-1 with TRBJ2-7; the match to TRBD2 covers 11 bases. CDR3 length: 16 amino acids. Per the germline V gene, CDR1 is DFQATT and CDR2 is SNEGSKA (reference sequence). Trimming cost V 0 bases and J 4 bases; bases outside gene matches: 8. CDR3 DNA, as far as it was read: TGCAGTGCTAGAGATGGGACTAGCGGAGCACCTTACGAG. It encodes CSARDGTSGAPYE. The full CDR3 is CSARDGTSGAPYEQYF.

Note on this clone: Coverage ceases 3 residues before the CDR3 finishes, and the germline J gene fills in the end. The rearrangement joins TRBV19 to TRBJ2-7, with 7 bases fitting TRBD2. This CDR3 has 14 residues. The junction had 4 bases not matched to a gene; V was cut back by 5 bases and J by 0 bases. CDR1 is LNHDA and CDR2 is SQIVND in the germline V gene (reference sequence). The chain's CDR3 is CASSLGLDSYEQYF. The CDR3 bases that were read are TGTGCCAGTAGTCTAGGACTAGACTCCTACGAG.

Regarding this clone: Sequencing ends 3 residues short of the CDR3 end; the germline J gene provides the rest. The J gene is TRBJ2-6, the V gene TRBV28, with 9 bases lining up with TRBD1. The CDR3 spans 18 residues. Germline values: CDR1 MDHEN, CDR2 SYDVKM. Unmatched junction bases numbered 9, after V lost 6 bases and J lost 0 bases. Incomplete CDR3 DNA: TGTGCCAGCAGGGTACCGGGACAGGGCTTCTCTGGGGCCAACGTC. This translates into CASRVPGQGFSGANV. The whole CDR3 sequence reads CASRVPGQGFSGANVLTF.

Partial CDR3 DNA: TGTGCCAGCAGCTTTTCCCTACGGAGGGCGAATCAGCCC. Translated, it gives CASSFSLRRANQP. The CDR3 in its entirety is CASSFSLRRANQPQHF. The chain couples TRBV28 to TRBJ1-5; no reliable D call. The CDR3 goes on 3 residues after the read ends, and that part is filled in from the germline J gene. The CDR3 spans 16 residues. The germline gives CDR1 MDHEN, CDR2 SYDVKM. V dropped 6 bases and J dropped 4 bases, with 19 bases sitting between them.